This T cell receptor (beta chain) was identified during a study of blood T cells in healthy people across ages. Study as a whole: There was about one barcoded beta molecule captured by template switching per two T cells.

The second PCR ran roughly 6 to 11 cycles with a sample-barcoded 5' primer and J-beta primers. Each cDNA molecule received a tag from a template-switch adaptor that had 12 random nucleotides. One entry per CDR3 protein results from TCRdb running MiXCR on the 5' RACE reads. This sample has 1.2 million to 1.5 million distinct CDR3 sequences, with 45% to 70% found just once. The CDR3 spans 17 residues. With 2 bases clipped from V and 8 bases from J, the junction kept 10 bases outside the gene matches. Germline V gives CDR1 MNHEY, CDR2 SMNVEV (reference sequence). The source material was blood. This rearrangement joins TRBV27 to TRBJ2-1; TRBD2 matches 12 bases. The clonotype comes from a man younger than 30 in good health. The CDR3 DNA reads TGTGCCAGCAGTTTAACATGGAGACTAGCGGGAGTCGATGAGCAGTTCTTC. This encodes CASSLTWRLAGVDEQFF.